Each of the 21 T cell receptor beta chains below was sequenced from the same sample in a study of blood T cell repertoires in COVID-19 (dated by TCRdb to 2020 to 2021). The method was the immunoSEQ multiplex PCR assay. TCRdb holds this immuneACCESS table with in-frame rearrangements only. Some clones are missing; in checked studies, unresolved V genes explain under half, and the rest has no known cause. Counted in this sample were about 340,000 clones; 75% to 90% of them appeared once. The top ten constitute about 6.9% of the sample. The source material was peripheral blood. The receptors stem from a woman aged 45-65 years with COVID-19, enrolled during active disease.

This clone was seen a single time. V is TRBV7-2 and J is TRBJ2-1; D is possibly TRBD2 (5 bases). Germline lookup yields CDR1 SGHTA and CDR2 FQGNSA. V lost 5 bases and J lost 5, with 19 bases in between. There are 16 residues in the CDR3. The CDR3 region has the DNA TGTGCCAGCAGCCGGCGGGTGGGAGTATTTAACAATGAGCAGTTCTTC. Its translation: CASSRRVGVFNNEQFF.

The gene calls are TRBV4-1 and TRBJ2-7, with TRBD1 matching 7 bases. V trimming: 4 bases; J trimming: 9 bases; junction bases outside the gene matches: 15. This CDR3 has 15 residues. Germline CDR1 and CDR2: MGHRA and YSYEKL. The CDR3 loop reads CASSPRQGILIGQYF. The CDR3 nucleotides read TGCGCCAGCAGCCCCCGACAGGGTATTCTCATCGGGCAGTACTTC.

The rearrangement uses TRBV7-9 and TRBJ2-3; 7 bases are shared with TRBD2. CDR1 and CDR2 from the germline V gene are SEHNR and FQNEAQ (reference sequence). V was pared by 1 base and J by 1 base, with 5 bases of the junction left unmatched. This CDR3 region has 16 residues. The CDR3 region has the DNA TGTGCCAGCAGCTTAGAGGGAGGGTACCGCACAGATACGCAGTATTTT. Translating gives CASSLEGGYRTDTQYF.

The chain employs TRBV6-5 and TRBJ2-5, with D unclear. The germline V gene encodes CDR1 MNHEY and CDR2 SVGAGI. Trimming pared 4 bases from V and 1 base from J, leaving 7 bases between. There are 13 residues in the CDR3. CDR3 amino acids: CASSLSSQETQYF. In nucleotides, the CDR3 is TGTGCCAGCAGTTTAAGTAGCCAAGAGACCCAGTACTTC.

V is TRBV19 and J is TRBJ1-6, with D maybe TRBD1 (6 bases). V was clipped by 2 bases and J by 0 bases, with 23 bases between them. Germline V gene sequence: CDR1 LNHDA, CDR2 SQIVND (reference sequence). This CDR3 spans 21 amino acids. The CDR3 region is CASSITPGTKMGSSYNSPLHF. CDR3 DNA: TGTGCCAGTAGTATAACTCCCGGGACAAAAATGGGAAGCTCCTATAATTCACCCCTCCACTTT.

The chain uses TRBV6-2 or TRBV6-3 and TRBJ1-1; 7 bases are shared with TRBD1. The CDR3 contains 16 residues. With 6 bases clipped from V and 0 bases from J, the junction kept 10 bases outside the gene matches. Germline V gene sequence: CDR1 MNHEY, CDR2 SVGEGT. CDR3 DNA: TGTGCCAGCAGCCAAACGGACAGGTCCATGAACACTGAAGCTTTCTTT. Translation: CASSQTDRSMNTEAFF.

This clone was detected a few times. The rearrangement joins TRBV5-5 to TRBJ1-2; D not certain. The germline V gene has CDR1 SGHKS and CDR2 YYEKEE (reference sequence). CDR3 length: 14 amino acids. V dropped 2 bases and J dropped 4 bases, with 12 bases sitting between them. CDR3 in DNA: TGTGCCAGCAGCTTTATGGCAGATCCCTATGGCTACACCTTC. This codes for CASSFMADPYGYTF.

The chain has TRBV6-6 and TRBJ1-5, with D possibly TRBD1 on 5 matching bases. The CDR3 spans 16 residues. Germline CDR1 MNHNY, CDR2 SVGAGI (reference sequence). V gave up 0 bases and J gave up 3 bases, with 12 bases separating them. CDR3 in amino acids: CASSYSTVGDNQPQHF. CDR3 coding DNA: TGTGCCAGCAGTTACTCGACGGTAGGGGACAATCAGCCCCAGCATTTT.

CDR3 region: CASSLGGSGSTDTQYF. The CDR3 nucleotides read TGTGCCAGCAGCTTAGGAGGTAGCGGGAGCACAGATACGCAGTATTTT. This rearrangement joins TRBV11-3 to TRBJ2-3; 7 bases match TRBD2. V dropped 1 base and J dropped 0; count of bases not matched to a gene: 4. The CDR3 totals 16 residues. CDR1 and CDR2 from the germline V gene are SGHNT and YENEEA.

The chain has TRBV30 and TRBJ2-7; 9 nucleotides line up with TRBD2. V dropped 3 bases and J dropped 0; count of bases not matched to a gene: 9. Germline V lookup: CDR1 GTSNPN, CDR2 SVGIG (reference sequence). The CDR3 extends over 16 amino acids. The CDR3 is CAWRKIRAGGSYEQYF. CDR3 DNA: TGTGCCTGGAGAAAAATCCGAGCGGGAGGCTCCTACGAGCAGTACTTC.

J is TRBJ2-1 and V is TRBV6-4; the D is unclear. This CDR3 is built from 11 residues. V dropped 5 bases and J dropped 6 bases, with 5 bases sitting between them. Germline lookup yields CDR1 MRHNA and CDR2 SNTAGT. CDR3 coding DNA: TGTGCCAGCAGTAGAGGCAATGAGCAGTTCTTC. Its protein is CASSRGNEQFF.

The chain links TRBV6-2 or TRBV6-3 to TRBJ2-1, with 9 bases that match TRBD2. CDR3 size: 15 residues. V was pared by 4 bases and J by 2 bases, with 3 bases of the junction left unmatched. Looked up from germline, CDR1 is MNHEY and CDR2 is SVGEGT. The CDR3 nucleotides read TGTGCCAGCAGTTGGGGCGGGAGGGCCTACAATGAGCAGTTCTTC. Its protein is CASSWGGRAYNEQFF.

The chain carries TRBV3-1 (or the pseudogene TRBV3-2) and TRBJ1-2; 8 nucleotides match TRBD1. Germline loops: CDR1 LGHDT, CDR2 YNNKEL (reference sequence). V dropped 7 bases and J dropped 8; count of bases not matched to a gene: 9. CDR3 length: 13 residues. The CDR3 nucleotides are TGTGCCAGCACGGACAGGGCATGGGAAGGCTACACCTTC. Translating it yields CASTDRAWEGYTF.

This chain joins TRBV24-1 and TRBJ2-1, with 7 bases that match TRBD1. Germline V gene lookup returns CDR1 KGHDR and CDR2 SFDVKD. The CDR3 extends over 15 amino acids. V lost 2 bases and J lost 5; bases outside the gene matches: 5. As DNA, the CDR3 is TGTGCCACCAGTGATTCCCGGACAGGAAACAATGAGCAGTTCTTC. It codes for CATSDSRTGNNEQFF.

The CDR3 reads CASRVIGTGYYEQYF. As DNA, the CDR3 is TGTGCCAGTAGGGTGATAGGGACAGGATACTACGAGCAGTACTTC. The J gene is TRBJ2-7, the V gene TRBV19, with TRBD1 identical over 8 bases. Germline V gene lookup returns CDR1 LNHDA and CDR2 SQIVND (reference sequence). Germline trimming cut 6 bases from V and 3 bases from J; bases unmatched to any gene: 10. The CDR3 contains 15 residues.

The CDR3 region has the DNA TGCGCCAGCAGCCTAGCTTTTGCGCTTTCTTCCTACGAGCAGTACTTC. This gives the protein CASSLAFALSSYEQYF. The genes are TRBV4-1 and TRBJ2-7; D gene uncertain. With 4 bases removed from V and 1 base from J, the gap between germline ends came to 17 bases. The CDR3 is 16 residues long. CDR1 is MGHRA and CDR2 is YSYEKL in the germline V gene.

The V call is TRBV19, the J call TRBJ2-7; no definite D call. V shed 3 bases and J shed 2 bases, with 5 bases lying between them. Germline assignment: CDR1 LNHDA and CDR2 SQIVND (reference sequence). The CDR3 has 12 amino acids. The CDR3: CASSIDTYEQYF. In DNA form, the CDR3 reads TGTGCCAGTAGTATCGACACCTACGAGCAGTACTTC.

The chain employs TRBV18 and TRBJ2-4, with a possible D match to TRBD2 (5 bases). V was pared by 4 bases and J by 2 bases, with 12 bases between. The CDR3 loop spans 15 amino acids. Germline V CDR1 and CDR2: KGHSH, LQKENI. The CDR3 reads CASSREADSKNIQYF. The CDR3 nucleotides are TGTGCCAGCTCACGAGAAGCGGACTCCAAAAACATTCAGTACTTC.

The chain joins TRBV2 to TRBJ1-2, with TRBD1 as a possible D gene (6 bases). CDR3 length: 14 residues. Germline V CDR1 and CDR2: SNHLY, FYNNEI. V lost 7 bases to trimming and J lost 4 bases, with 16 bases between them. CDR3 DNA sequence: TGTGCCAGCATGGACGGGGGGCGCAGCTATGGCTACACCTTC. It is translated as CASMDGGRSYGYTF.

V usage is TRBV5-6 and J usage is TRBJ1-5; a weak D match, TRBD1 (6 bases). The V and J ends lost 0 bases and 2 bases respectively, with 15 bases between them. The CDR3 consists of 17 residues. From germline, CDR1 is SGHDT and CDR2 YYEEEE. The CDR3 coding sequence is TGTGCCAGCAGCTTGGGGGCACAGGGTATTCGCAATCAGCCCCAGCATTTT. Translating gives CASSLGAQGIRNQPQHF.

The rearrangement joins TRBV19 to TRBJ1-2; no definite D call. The CDR3 contains 15 residues. From germline, CDR1 is LNHDA and CDR2 SQIVND (reference sequence). V lost 5 bases, J lost 2 bases, and 15 bases lay in between. CDR3 nucleotides: TGTGCCAGTAGTGCGTACCAGGTAGTAAACTATGGCTACACCTTC. Translated: CASSAYQVVNYGYTF.